A single sample gave rise to the 2 T cell receptor beta chains below, sequenced in a study of blood T cell repertoires in COVID-19. Profiled with immunoSEQ multiplex PCR; TCRdb holds only in-frame clones, not every one. There are over 300,000 clones in the sample; approximately 87% occur only once, and approximately 1% lies in the top ten. Sequenced material: PBMCs or T cells enriched from blood (not recorded which). The receptors were gathered from a woman in her twenties or thirties with acute COVID-19.

The rearrangement joins TRBV4-2 to TRBJ2-2; TRBD2 aligns across 11 bases. The germline gives CDR1 LGHNA, CDR2 YNFKEQ. J lost 2 bases, V lost 2 bases, and 7 bases had no gene match. There are 18 residues in the CDR3. CDR3 loop: CASSQLTSGGHNTGELFF. In DNA form, the CDR3 reads TGTGCCAGCAGCCAACTCACTAGCGGGGGACACAACACCGGGGAGCTGTTTTTT.

V is TRBV10-2 and J is TRBJ1-1; D is undetermined. The CDR3 length is 13 residues. Germline loops: CDR1 WSHSY, CDR2 SAAADI. V was pared by 4 bases and J by 6 bases, with 12 bases between. The CDR3, as DNA: TGCGCCAGCAGTGCCTTCTACTTGGCTGAAGCTTTCTTT. Translated: CASSAFYLAEAFF.